This TCR beta chain appears in the sequencing data of a study of blood T cells in healthy people across ages. Whole-study context: Template switching recovered approximately one barcoded beta molecule for every two T cells.

Overall study findings and caveats: Getting older went along with TCR beta diversity per million T cells dropping roughly linearly.

This clonotype has just one count. Its matching antigen is unknown. Donors were systemically healthy Caucasian individuals from Russia aged 6 to 90 years. With a J-beta primer mix and a sample-barcoded 5' primer, a second PCR ran 7 to 11 cycles. A 12-random-nucleotide template-switch adaptor tagged each cDNA molecule. TCRdb used MiXCR to reprocess the 5' RACE reads, holding one entry per CDR3 protein. The table shows about 1 million distinct CDR3 sequences, with roughly 45% occurring only once. The J segment lost 5 bases and the V segment lost 5 bases, leaving 5 bases of the junction unmatched. This CDR3 region has 15 residues. CDR1 and CDR2 (germline): SEHNR, FQNEAQ (reference sequence).

The sequencing input was blood. The TCR sequence derives from a woman between 55 and 75 years old in good health. The chain carries TRBV7-9 and TRBJ1-5; 11 bases map to TRBD1. CDR3: CASSLGQGAYQPQHF. DNA of the CDR3: TGTGCCAGCAGCCTCGGACAGGGGGCTTATCAGCCCCAGCATTTT.